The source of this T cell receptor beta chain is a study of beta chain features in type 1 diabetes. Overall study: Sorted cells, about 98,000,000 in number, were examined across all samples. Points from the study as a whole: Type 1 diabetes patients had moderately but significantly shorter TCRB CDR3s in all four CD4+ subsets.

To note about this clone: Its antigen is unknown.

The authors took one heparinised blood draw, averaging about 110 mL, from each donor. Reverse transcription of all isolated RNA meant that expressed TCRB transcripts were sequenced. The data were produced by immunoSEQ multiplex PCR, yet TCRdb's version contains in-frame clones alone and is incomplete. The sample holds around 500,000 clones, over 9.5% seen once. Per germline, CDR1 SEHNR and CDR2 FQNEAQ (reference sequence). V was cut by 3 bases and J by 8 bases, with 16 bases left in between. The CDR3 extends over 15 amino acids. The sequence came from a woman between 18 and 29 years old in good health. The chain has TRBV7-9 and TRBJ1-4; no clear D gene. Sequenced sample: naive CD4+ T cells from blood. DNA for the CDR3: TGTGCCAGCAGCTTCGGTAGTGGGTTCCCAGAAAAACTGTTTTTT. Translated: CASSFGSGFPEKLFF.